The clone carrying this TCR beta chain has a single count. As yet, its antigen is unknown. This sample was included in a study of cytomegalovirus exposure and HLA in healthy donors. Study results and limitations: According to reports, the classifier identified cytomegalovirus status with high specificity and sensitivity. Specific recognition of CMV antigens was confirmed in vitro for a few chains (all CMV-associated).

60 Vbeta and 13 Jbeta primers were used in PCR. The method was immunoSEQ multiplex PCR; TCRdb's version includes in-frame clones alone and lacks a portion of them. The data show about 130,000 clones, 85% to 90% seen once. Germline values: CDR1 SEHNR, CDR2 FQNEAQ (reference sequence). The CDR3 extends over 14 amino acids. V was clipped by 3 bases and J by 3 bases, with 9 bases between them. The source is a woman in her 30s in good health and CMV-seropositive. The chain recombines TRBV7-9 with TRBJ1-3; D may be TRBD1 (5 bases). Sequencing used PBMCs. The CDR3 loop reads CASSLDILGNTIYF. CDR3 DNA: TGTGCCAGCAGCTTGGACATCCTTGGAAACACCATATATTTT.